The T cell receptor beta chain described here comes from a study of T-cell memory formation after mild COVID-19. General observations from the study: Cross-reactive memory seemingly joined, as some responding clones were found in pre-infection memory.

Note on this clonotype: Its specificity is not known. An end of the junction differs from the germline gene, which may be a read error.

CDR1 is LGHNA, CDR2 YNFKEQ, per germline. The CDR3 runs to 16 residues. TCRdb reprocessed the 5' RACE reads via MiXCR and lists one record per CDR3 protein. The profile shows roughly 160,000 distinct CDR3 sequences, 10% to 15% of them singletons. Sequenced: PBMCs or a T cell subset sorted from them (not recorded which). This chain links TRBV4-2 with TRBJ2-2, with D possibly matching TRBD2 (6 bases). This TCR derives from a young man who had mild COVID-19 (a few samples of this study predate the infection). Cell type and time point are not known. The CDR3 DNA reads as TGTGCCAGCAGCCAAGATATGTCAGGGCTGGGCGGGGAGCTGTGTTTT. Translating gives CASSQDMSGLGGELCF.